Included here is one T cell receptor beta chain sequence, with context. Patients of the Seattle cohort, enrolled during active infection, were followed longitudinally. The data originate from a study of blood T cell repertoires in COVID-19. At the level of the study: Sites in the United States, Italy and Spain provided acute and convalescent COVID-19 samples.

As processed by the authors: Amplification with reference gene primers provided the estimates of nucleated cell counts. The assay was immunoSEQ multiplex PCR, and TCRdb's table has in-frame clones only and misses some. V and J calls and clone size come straight from that table; D and trimming were deduced from the DNA. The data contain 200,000 to 250,000 clones, about 90% of them singletons. The CDR3 sequence is 15 residues long. V was pared by 4 bases and J by 1 base, with 5 bases of the junction left unmatched. The germline V gene encodes CDR1 MNHEY and CDR2 SVGEGT. The sample consisted of peripheral blood. The J gene is TRBJ1-1, the V gene TRBV6-2 or TRBV6-3; 8 nucleotides line up with TRBD1. The TCR sequence derives from a man in his thirties or forties with COVID-19, enrolled during active disease. The CDR3 DNA is TGTGCCAGCAGTTCACCCGGGACAGGGAACACTGAAGCTTTCTTT. Residues: CASSSPGTGNTEAFF.